This record looks at one TCR beta chain sequence and its context. Its specificity is not known. These data originate in a study of shared clonotypes between healthy human individuals. Study-wide findings and caveats: Only blood was sampled; tissue repertoires likely differ. Shared across a handful of donors were roughly 4.7% of the naive CD4 clonotypes.

CDR3 length: 16 residues. Germline lookup yields CDR1 SGHRS and CDR2 YFSETQ. V lost 1 base to trimming and J lost 0 bases, with 11 bases between them. The authors split each subset's genomic DNA evenly across several immunoSEQ plates. The assay was immunoSEQ multiplex PCR, and TCRdb's table has in-frame clones only and misses some. The sample has some 980,000 clones, around three quarters seen once. This clonotype originated in a man younger than 35 in good health. The sample taken for sequencing was memory CD4+ T cells sorted from blood. The subset here: CD45RA-negative fraction. The chain has TRBV5-1 and TRBJ1-3; TRBD1 might be the D (5 bases). The CDR3 reads CASSLMSQGSGNTIYF. Here the CDR3 DNA reads TGCGCCAGCAGCTTGATGAGTCAGGGCTCTGGAAACACCATATATTTT.